This T cell receptor beta chain comes out of a study of CD8+ T cells in alopecia areata. Study results and caveats: It was less clear whether patients shared TCRs than it was in mice, possibly because of HLA. Higher clonality was seen in lesional scalp than in normal scalp, especially in alopecia totalis/universalis.

As for this clone: The antigen remains unidentified.

Investigators isolated RNA and reverse transcribed it into cDNA to act as the sequencing template. The repertoire was sequenced with immunoSEQ multiplex PCR; TCRdb's copy has only in-frame clones and lacks some. The repertoire holds 25,000 to 40,000 clones, with about 80% as singletons. The study team obtained lesional scalp punch biopsies and peripheral blood from alopecia areata patients. Both CD4+ and CD8+ T cells were separated by sorting PBMCs. Germline CDR1 reads SNHLY; CDR2 reads FYNNEI. The CDR3 loop spans 14 amino acids. Trimming shortened V by 3 bases and J by 2 bases, and 11 bases separated the two germline ends.

The receptor's source is a human donor with alopecia areata. Material: NKG2D-low CD8+ T cells sorted from blood. The chain joins TRBV2 to TRBJ2-7; D remains ambiguous. Here the CDR3 DNA reads TGTGCCAGCAGTGACGTTTTGTCCACCTACGAGCAGTACTTC. Protein: CASSDVLSTYEQYF.